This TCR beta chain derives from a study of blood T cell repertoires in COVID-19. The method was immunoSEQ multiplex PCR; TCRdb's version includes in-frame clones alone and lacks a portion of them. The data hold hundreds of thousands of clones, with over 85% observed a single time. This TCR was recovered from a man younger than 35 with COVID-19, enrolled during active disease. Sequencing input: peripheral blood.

The CDR3 sequence: CASSHGGGGTGELFF. The CDR3 region has the DNA TGTGCCAGCAGCCACGGCGGGGGCGGCACCGGGGAGCTGTTTTTT. The chain couples TRBV7-7 to TRBJ2-2; TRBD2 is a possible D gene (7 bases). The CDR3 is 15 amino acids. From germline, CDR1 is SSHAT and CDR2 FNYEAQ (reference sequence). V lost 5 bases and J 4 bases, leaving 14 bases between the germline ends.